This T cell receptor (beta chain) was captured in a study of beta chain features in type 1 diabetes. As every portion of the isolated RNA was reverse transcribed, the sequencing read expressed TCRB transcripts. TCRdb's copy holds only in-frame clones and misses some; the assay was immunoSEQ multiplex PCR. The sample includes around 140,000 clones, more than 9% of them seen just once. Only a few counts were recorded for this clone. Germline V gene lookup returns CDR1 LNHDA and CDR2 SQIVND (reference sequence). The V gene lost 5 bases and the J gene lost 5 bases, with 16 bases spanning the gap. There are 15 residues in the CDR3.

The rearrangement joins TRBV19 to TRBJ1-5, with a possible D match to TRBD1 (6 bases). Sequenced sample: naive CD4+ T cells from blood. This TCR was recovered from a man younger than 35 in good health. Written as DNA, the CDR3 is TGTGCCAGTAGTGTACCTCACAGGGACCATCAGCCCCAGCATTTT. It is translated as CASSVPHRDHQPQHF.